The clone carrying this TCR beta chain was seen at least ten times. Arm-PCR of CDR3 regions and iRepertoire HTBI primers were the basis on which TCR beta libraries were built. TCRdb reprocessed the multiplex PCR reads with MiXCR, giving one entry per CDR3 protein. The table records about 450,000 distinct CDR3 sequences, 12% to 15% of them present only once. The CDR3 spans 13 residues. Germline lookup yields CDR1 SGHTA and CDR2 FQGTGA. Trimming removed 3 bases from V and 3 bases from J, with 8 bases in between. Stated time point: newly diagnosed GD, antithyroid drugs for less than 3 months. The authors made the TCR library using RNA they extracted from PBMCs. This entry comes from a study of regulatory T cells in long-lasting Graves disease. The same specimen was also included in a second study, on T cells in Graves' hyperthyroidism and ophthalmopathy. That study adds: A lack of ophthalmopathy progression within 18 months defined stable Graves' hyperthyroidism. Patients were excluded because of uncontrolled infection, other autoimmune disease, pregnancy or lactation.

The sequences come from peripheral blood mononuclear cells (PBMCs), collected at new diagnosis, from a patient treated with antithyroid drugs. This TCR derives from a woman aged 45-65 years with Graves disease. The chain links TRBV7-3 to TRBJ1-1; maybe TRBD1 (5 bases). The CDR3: CASSFRGYTEAFF. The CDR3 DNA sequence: TGTGCCAGCAGCTTTAGGGGTTACACTGAAGCTTTCTTT.